The present TCR beta chain was sequenced within a study of cytomegalovirus exposure and HLA in healthy donors. The CDR3 totals 18 residues. This PCR relied on a set of 60 Vbeta primers and 13 Jbeta primers. Using immunoSEQ multiplex PCR, the repertoire was profiled, and TCRdb retains in-frame clones only, with some absent. Of about 140,000 clones detected, around 85% appear once; the ten largest clones hold about 3.9%. Study-level results: From TCR beta sequences, most subjects' HLA-A and HLA-B alleles were reportedly predicted accurately. In a later analysis, an Asian-associated ancestry cluster reportedly showed fewer N-insertions than the roughly 700-donor mean. DRB1 had the most TCR associations and HLA-C the fewest, a later analysis found, with rates varying by HLA locus.

This clone was recorded only once. Antigen unknown. The specimen was PBMCs. V and J are TRBV21-1 and TRBJ2-2; the D segment call TRBD1 is taken from the table without a DNA check. TRBV21-1 is marked as a pseudogene. The source is a man between 35 and 55 years old in good health and CMV-seropositive. This chain's CDR3 is CASSKGDRAPAETGELFF. Here the CDR3 DNA reads TGTGCCAGCAGCAAAGGGGACAGAGCCCCTGCGGAGACCGGGGAGCTGTTTTTT.